The 17 T cell receptor beta chains below were found in one sample sequenced in a study of naive and memory T cell subsets. The beta constant-region primer was an equimolar mix of two oligonucleotides covering TRBC1 and TRBC2. The ligated cDNA underwent four PCR rounds using SP2 and nested alpha and beta constant-region primers. TCRdb itself ran the UMI-ligation and nested PCR reads through MiXCR, one entry per CDR3 protein. The repertoire holds about 10,000 distinct CDR3 sequences, with roughly 6% as singletons. The sequenced material came from CD4+ TEMRA cells from blood. Subset described: effector memory re-expressing CD45RA, CD45RA+ CD27-. The receptors were sampled from a human donor in good health.

This clonotype was seen at least ten times. The chain combines TRBV4-3 with TRBJ2-3; 9 positions agree with TRBD2. The germline V gene encodes CDR1 LGHNA and CDR2 YSLEER. This CDR3 contains 17 residues. Unmatched junction bases numbered 9, after V lost 0 bases and J lost 5 bases. The CDR3: CASSQDSGSGRRDTQYF. The CDR3 bases are TGCGCCAGCAGCCAAGATAGCGGTAGCGGGAGAAGAGATACGCAGTATTTT.

Sample share makes this clonotype medium-sized (0.01 to 0.1%). This chain uses TRBV27 with TRBJ1-1; D is unclear. Deletions cut 3 bases from V and 3 bases from J, with 11 bases between. Germline-derived CDR1 and CDR2 are MNHEY and SMNVEV (reference sequence). The CDR3 consists of 14 residues. CDR3 amino acids: CASSLRPFDTEAFF. CDR3 DNA sequence: TGTGCCAGCAGTTTGAGACCTTTCGACACTGAAGCTTTCTTT.

There are many counts of this clonotype. The chain has TRBV5-8 and TRBJ2-1, with TRBD2 matching over 11 bases. V was pared by 4 bases and J by 5 bases, with 5 bases of the junction left unmatched. CDR3 size: 15 residues. Germline CDR1 and CDR2: SGHTS and YDEGEE. CDR3 sequence: CASSKGLAEHNEQFF. The CDR3 DNA is TGTGCCAGCAGCAAGGGACTAGCGGAACACAATGAGCAGTTCTTC. Full variable domain (outside the CDR3, taken from reference TRBV5-8 and TRBJ2-1): EAGVTQSPTHLIKTRGQQATLRCSPISGHTSVYWYQQALGLGLQFLLWYDEGEERNRGNFPPRFSGRQFPNYSSELNVNALELEDSALYLCASSKGLAEHNEQFFGPGTRLTVL.

This sequence joins TRBV20-1 and TRBJ1-1, with 8 bases that match TRBD1. The CDR3 runs 13 residues. CDR1 and CDR2 (germline): DFQATT, SNEGSKA (reference sequence). The trim removed 8 bases at V and 7 bases at J, leaving 12 bases unmatched. The CDR3 sequence is CSLAQGAGGEAFF. The CDR3, as DNA: TGCAGTCTAGCCCAGGGGGCTGGTGGTGAAGCTTTCTTT.

Many counts were recorded for this clonotype. This chain connects TRBV7-9 to TRBJ1-2; D is unclear. This CDR3 contains 15 residues. The V and J ends lost 3 bases and 0 bases respectively, with 11 bases between them. CDR1 SEHNR and CDR2 FQNEAQ come from the germline V gene (reference sequence). CDR3: CASSLGAGTNYGYTF. As DNA, the CDR3 is TGTGCCAGCAGCTTGGGTGCAGGCACTAACTATGGCTACACCTTC.

This clonotype was counted only a few times. The V call is TRBV19, the J call TRBJ1-5; tentatively, D is TRBD1 (5 bases). Germline loops: CDR1 LNHDA, CDR2 SQIVND (reference sequence). The CDR3 length is 15 residues. V dropped 5 bases and J dropped 5 bases, with 16 bases sitting between them. The chain's CDR3 is CASSAWAGGDQPQHF. The CDR3 DNA is TGTGCCAGTAGTGCCTGGGCCGGAGGGGATCAGCCCCAGCATTTT.

The chain couples TRBV12-3 or TRBV12-4 to TRBJ1-2; TRBD1 agrees at 9 bases. The V and J ends lost 5 bases and 4 bases, in that order; junction bases with no gene match: 11. The CDR3 consists of 16 residues. The CDR3 here is CASSPISGQGAYGYTF. Here the CDR3 DNA reads TGTGCCAGCAGTCCTATCTCGGGACAGGGCGCCTATGGCTACACCTTC.

The sample holds many counts of this clonotype. This chain joins TRBV12-3 or TRBV12-4 and TRBJ1-1, with 7 nucleotides matching TRBD1. This CDR3 comprises 13 residues. Unmatched junction bases numbered 6, after V lost 6 bases and J lost 5 bases. CDR3 amino acids: CASSFYRGTEAFF. The CDR3 nucleotides are TGTGCCAGCAGCTTCTACAGGGGTACTGAAGCTTTCTTT.

The chain combines TRBV18 with TRBJ1-2; 9 bases match TRBD1. The CDR3 has 15 amino acids. Looked up from germline, CDR1 is KGHSH and CDR2 is LQKENI. The V and J ends lost 2 bases and 7 bases, in that order; junction bases with no gene match: 8. CDR3 nucleotides: TGTGCCAGCTCACCATCAGGACAGGGGAGCATTGGCTACACCTTC. Amino acids: CASSPSGQGSIGYTF.

This clonotype came up many times. The chain is built from TRBV10-3 and TRBJ2-7; TRBD2 matches at 8 bases. CDR1 and CDR2 from the germline V gene are ENHRY and SYGVKD. The CDR3 is 16 residues long. V lost 9 bases, J lost 2 bases, and 15 bases stayed unmatched. CDR3 residues: CAISLGGLGDPYEQYF. The CDR3 DNA is TGTGCCATATCACTTGGGGGACTAGGCGACCCCTACGAGCAGTACTTC.

This clonotype appeared many times. The chain is built from TRBV19 and TRBJ2-3; D is undetermined. CDR3 length: 16 amino acids. Per germline, CDR1 LNHDA and CDR2 SQIVND (reference sequence). Trimming pared 4 bases from V and 0 bases from J, leaving 14 bases between. This chain's CDR3 is CASSTGYGRSTDTQYF. In nucleotides, the CDR3 is TGTGCCAGTAGTACAGGATATGGCAGGAGCACAGATACGCAGTATTTT.

This clonotype was counted many times. This rearrangement joins TRBV5-5 to TRBJ2-1, with D possibly being TRBD2 (6 bases). CDR3 length: 13 residues. Germline CDR1 SGHKS, CDR2 YYEKEE (reference sequence). Trimming shortened V by 4 bases and J by 7 bases, and 12 bases separated the two germline ends. CDR3 sequence reads: CASSTWDFNEQFF. CDR3 coding DNA: TGTGCCAGCAGCACCTGGGACTTTAATGAGCAGTTCTTC.

Notes on this clonotype: Just one base apart from a much larger clone, this may be a read error. The rearrangement joins TRBV4-3 to TRBJ2-3; a weak D match, TRBD2 (6 bases). Germline V gene sequence: CDR1 LGHNA, CDR2 YSLEER. This CDR3 has 15 residues. The CDR3 loop is CAGSQDAGLTDTQYF. The CDR3 DNA is TGCGCCGGCAGCCAAGATGCGGGACTGACAGATACGCAGTATTTT.

This clonotype turned up a few times. The V gene is TRBV5-6, the J gene TRBJ1-5, with TRBD1 as a possible D gene (6 bases). The CDR3 is 18 residues long. The ends were cut back, 3 bases at V and 2 bases at J, with 21 bases in the middle. The germline V gene encodes CDR1 SGHDT and CDR2 YYEEEE. The CDR3 DNA reads as TGTGCCAGCAGCTCACACAGACAGGCCGCGGGGCGCAATCAGCCCCAGCATTTT. It encodes CASSSHRQAAGRNQPQHF.

The table lists this clonotype with a few counts. The chain recombines TRBV6-2 or TRBV6-3 with TRBJ2-1; D ambiguous. The length of the CDR3 is 15 residues. Trimming removed 0 bases from V and 7 bases from J, with 13 bases in between. Germline-derived CDR1 and CDR2 are MNHEY and SVGEGT. CDR3 sequence: CASSYSTSRRNEQFF. CDR3 coding DNA: TGTGCCAGCAGTTACTCGACAAGTAGGCGGAATGAGCAGTTCTTC.

This clonotype is medium-sized (0.01 to 0.1%) in the sample. V usage is TRBV7-9 and J usage is TRBJ2-5; the D gene is possibly TRBD1 (6 bases). CDR3 length: 18 residues. Germline CDR1 and CDR2: SEHNR and FQNEAQ (reference sequence). The DNA for the CDR3 is TGTGCACTACGACGAGGTGGGGGCGCCGACCCCTCCCAAGAGACCCAGTACTTC. Protein sequence: CALRRGGGADPSQETQYF.

This clonotype was recorded at least ten times. The V gene is TRBV29-1, the J gene TRBJ2-7; 7 bases agree with TRBD1. Germline CDR1 is SQVTM and CDR2 is ANQGSEA. V lost 7 bases to trimming and J lost 3 bases; unmatched junction nucleotides: 9. The CDR3 totals 13 residues. CDR3 region: CSATYRGYYEQYF. For the CDR3, the DNA is TGCAGCGCGACGTACAGGGGCTACTACGAGCAGTACTTC.